This TCR beta chain was observed in a study of blood T cell repertoires in COVID-19. The CDR3 loop spans 14 amino acids. From germline, CDR1 is LNHDA and CDR2 SQIVND (reference sequence). The junction had 3 bases not matched to a gene; V was cut back by 0 bases and J by 5 bases. In the authors' methods: Counts of nucleated cells, estimated from reference gene primer amplification, were obtained. The method was immunoSEQ multiplex PCR; TCRdb's version includes in-frame clones alone and lacks a portion of them. V, J and clone size were drawn from that table, and D and trimming were deduced from the DNA. The table shows under 200,000 clones, with approximately 85% occurring only once. This clone was detected only a few times. Seattle's enrolled individuals joined amid active infection and were then monitored longitudinally.

The receptor was isolated from a woman older than 75 with COVID-19, enrolled during active disease. The chain employs TRBV19 and TRBJ1-1; TRBD1 agrees at 7 bases. The specimen was peripheral blood. CDR3 region: CASSIDRGETEAFF. The CDR3 bases are TGTGCCAGTAGTATAGACAGGGGGGAGACTGAAGCTTTCTTT.